This T cell receptor beta chain was identified in a study of shared clonotypes between healthy human individuals. Findings and caveats of the study: Represented genetic and exposure-history diversity was restricted by having few donors.

Template for every sorted-subset replicate PCR totaled about 200 ng DNA, roughly 30,000 T cell genomes. Sequenced by immunoSEQ multiplex PCR; TCRdb stores in-frame clones only, minus some. The repertoire has about 1 million clones, about three quarters of them found once; the top ten carry about 1.5%. Per germline, CDR1 SSHAT and CDR2 FNYEAQ (reference sequence). This CDR3 region has 18 residues. Study donors comprised healthy, HIV-negative adults devoid of recent acute infection or vaccination. Every contributor of samples was a Caucasian grown-up residing in Nashville, Tennessee. Details on this clone: Its antigen remains unknown. Germline is not matched at one junction end, which may reflect a read error.

The receptor comes from a man between 18 and 29 years old in good health. The sample comprised memory CD4+ T cells sorted from blood. Documented subset: CD45RA-negative fraction. V is TRBV7-7 and J is TRBJ2-1; 7 nucleotides align to TRBD2. The CDR3 region is CASSENPSGLSSYNEQFF. The CDR3 DNA sequence: TGTGCTAGCAGCGAAAACCCTAGCGGACTGAGCTCCTACAATGAGCAGTTCTTC. The full variable domain, with the rest looked up from reference TRBV7-7 and TRBJ2-1, is GAGVSQSPRYKVTKRGQDVTLRCDPISSHATLYWYQQALGQGPEFLTYFNYEAQPDKSGLPSDRFSAERPEGSISTLTIQRTEQRDSAMYRCASSENPSGLSSYNEQFFGPGTRLTVL.